These 2 T cell receptor beta chains came from one sample sequenced in a study of control samples from healthy donors and cancer patients. The repertoire was sequenced with immunoSEQ multiplex PCR; TCRdb's copy has only in-frame clones and lacks some. This sample has fewer than 130,000 clones; roughly 90% occur once, and the top ten carry roughly 4%. Material for sequencing was PBMCs. The receptor source for this set is a woman aged 55-69 years with lung cancer.

V usage is TRBV7-3 and J usage is TRBJ2-2, with 11 bases identical to TRBD2. The CDR3 runs 16 residues. V lost 5 bases and J lost 6; bases outside the gene matches: 8. Germline V CDR1 and CDR2: SGHTA, FQGTGA. The CDR3 reads CASSRATSGKSGELFF. The CDR3, as DNA: TGTGCCAGCAGCCGAGCGACTAGCGGGAAATCCGGGGAGCTGTTTTTT.

The chain links TRBV19 to TRBJ1-5; the D is unclear. Trimming took 7 bases from V and 0 from J, leaving 16 bases between them. The CDR3 loop spans 16 amino acids. Germline lookup yields CDR1 LNHDA and CDR2 SQIVND (reference sequence). The CDR3 DNA reads TGTGCCAGTACCCCGGACCAAAAATATAGCAATCAGCCCCAGCATTTT. This sequence encodes CASTPDQKYSNQPQHF. Based on the CDR3 plus reference TRBV19 and TRBJ1-5, the full variable domain is DGGITQSPKYLFRKEGQNVTLSCEQNLNHDAMYWYRQDPGQGLRLIYYSQIVNDFQKGDIAEGYSVSREKKESFPLTVTSAQKNPTAFYLCASTPDQKYSNQPQHFGDGTRLSIL.